This T cell receptor (beta chain) was recovered during a study of blood T cell repertoires in COVID-19 (dated by TCRdb to 2018 to 2021). Background on the whole study: The collaborator samples originated in the United States, Italy and Spain and spanned the acute and convalescent phases of COVID-19. The material from the prospective study consisted of cDNA or gDNA derived from T cells, B-cell-depleted T cells, or PBMCs. The dataset comprised deeply sampled blood TCRbeta repertoires from subjects exposed to, actively infected with, or recovered from COVID-19. A freely available public database, intended as a resource for researchers studying the immune response to SARS-CoV-2, is where the repertoires were released. Samples were obtained from the ongoing ImmuneRACE study (first 160 participants) and from over 1,000 subjects provided by 6 global collaborators. A de-identified subject ID, COVID-19 status, age in years and sex were almost always included in the sample metadata. Where available, HLA class I and class II types were obtained from metadata supplied by the sample provider rather than from assay-based typing. Overall results and qualifications from the work: How much clinical and demographic metadata was included differed by source and by participant, and the metadata was provided uncurated.

As encoded in the germline V gene (reference sequence), CDR1 is LNHDA while CDR2 is SQIVND. Trimming at the junction amounts to 2 bases on V and 4 bases on J, and the germline ends lie 9 bases apart. The CDR3 goes from the cysteine to the phenylalanine over 13 residues. Only CDR3 DNA is held: 39 bases, read in frame from base 1. As concerns this clone: Its antigen has not been determined. No much larger clone is present one base from it, and per-base qualities are unavailable.

TCRbeta CDR3 regions were amplified from genomic DNA by means of the immunoSEQ Assay, a bias-controlled multiplex PCR. As for the authors' bioinformatics: Within the assay, amplification of reference gene primers was used to estimate how many nucleated cells each sample contained. Sequence reads were collapsed and filtered to measure the absolute abundance of every unique TCRbeta CDR3 rearrangement. For each sample, productive Simpson clonality was calculated as the square root of Simpson's diversity index over productive rearrangements. TCRdb retrieved this table from immuneACCESS and kept in-frame rearrangements only. Not all clones are present; in checked studies, unresolved V genes account for under half, and no reason is known for the remainder. The DNA was the basis for D and trimming; V, J and clone size are from that table. Recorded for this sample are around 99,000 clones; about 89% of them occurred a single time. The ten largest account for roughly 1.2% of the sample.

The collaborating institutions used their own protocols to collect whole blood in K2EDTA tubes. For TCRbeta analysis, collaborators shipped samples in one of three forms: frozen whole blood, isolated PBMCs, or DNA extracted from either of those sample types. The sequence joins TRBV19 to TRBJ2-7; matching of 6 bases hints at TRBD1 as the D gene. The clonotype originates from a woman aged 30 to 39 with acute or convalescent COVID-19. The sequenced sample consisted of peripheral blood. The sequenced DNA: TGTGCCAGTAGTATAAGTCAGGGGTACGAGCAGTACTTC. This yields the protein CASSISQGYEQYF.